The 17 T cell receptor beta chains reported below all come from one sample, sequenced in a study of control samples from healthy donors and cancer patients. TCRdb's copy holds only in-frame clones and misses some; the assay was immunoSEQ multiplex PCR. The table has about 49,000 clones, about 86% seen once. The sample consisted of PBMCs. The receptors originated from a woman aged 50 to 65 with lung cancer.

V usage is TRBV4-3 and J usage is TRBJ1-6; weak D call: TRBD1 (5 bases). V lost 1 base to trimming and J lost 6 bases, with 10 bases between them. Germline V CDR1 and CDR2: LGHNA, YSLEER. The CDR3 runs to 15 residues. The CDR3 is CASSQGGFGNSPLHF. The CDR3 DNA follows: TGCGCCAGCAGCCAAGGGGGGTTCGGTAATTCACCCCTCCACTTT.

This clone has only a few counts. The gene calls are TRBV6-4 and TRBJ1-1; TRBD1 aligns across 7 bases. Germline V gene sequence: CDR1 MRHNA, CDR2 SNTAGT. The CDR3 spans 14 residues. Trimming cost V 5 bases and J 2 bases; bases outside gene matches: 5. The CDR3 spells CASSRDRQNTEAFF. The CDR3, as DNA: TGTGCCAGCAGTCGGGACAGACAAAACACTGAAGCTTTCTTT.

V usage is TRBV5-4 and J usage is TRBJ1-4, with no clear D. Germline assignment: CDR1 SGHNT and CDR2 YYREEE (reference sequence). There are 15 residues in the CDR3. V lost 0 bases and J lost 3, with 9 bases in between. For the CDR3, the DNA is TGTGCCAGCAGCTTGGGGGGTGAAGCTAATGAAAAACTGTTTTTT. It encodes CASSLGGEANEKLFF.

V gene TRBV28 combines with J gene TRBJ2-5; the match to TRBD1 covers 7 bases. CDR3 size: 15 residues. Germline V CDR1 and CDR2: MDHEN, SYDVKM. V lost 3 bases, J lost 5 bases, and 9 bases stayed unmatched. The CDR3 DNA sequence: TGTGCCAGCAGTTTTCAAAGAGGGGGCGTCGAGACCCAGTACTTC. As protein: CASSFQRGGVETQYF.

The J gene is TRBJ2-2, the V gene TRBV7-2; D remains unclear. Germline V gene sequence: CDR1 SGHTA, CDR2 FQGNSA. V lost 4 bases and J lost 1, with 10 bases in between. The CDR3 length is 15 residues. The CDR3 sequence: CASSSLGVNTGELFF. CDR3 sequence (DNA): TGTGCCAGCAGCTCCCTTGGAGTGAACACCGGGGAGCTGTTTTTT.

The chain employs TRBV18 and TRBJ2-7; 12 nucleotides line up with TRBD1. The CDR3 is 16 residues long. In germline, CDR1 is KGHSH, CDR2 LQKENI. The trim removed 1 base at V and 7 bases at J, leaving 8 bases unmatched. The CDR3 sequence is CASSPLPGQGAEEQYF. CDR3 sequence (DNA): TGTGCCAGCTCACCACTTCCGGGACAGGGGGCTGAGGAGCAGTACTTC.

This sequence joins TRBV12-3 or TRBV12-4 and TRBJ2-1; a possible D gene is TRBD1 (6 bases). There are 13 residues in the CDR3. Trimming took 4 bases from V and 2 from J, leaving 6 bases between them. Here the CDR3 DNA reads TGTGCCAGCAGTTACAGGGCCTACAATGAGCAGTTCTTC. Its translation: CASSYRAYNEQFF.

V usage is TRBV7-3 and J usage is TRBJ1-2; 11 nucleotides match TRBD1. CDR1 and CDR2 from the germline V gene are SGHTA and FQGTGA. The V and J ends lost 5 bases and 6 bases, in that order; junction bases with no gene match: 11. The CDR3 consists of 16 residues. The CDR3 nucleotides read TGTGCCAGCAGCCCATCGGGACAGGGGGACAGGGATGGCTACACCTTC. Translated, it gives CASSPSGQGDRDGYTF.

V gene TRBV6-5 combines with J gene TRBJ2-3, with 12 bases lining up with TRBD2. Germline V gene lookup returns CDR1 MNHEY and CDR2 SVGAGI. V shed 0 bases, J shed 5 bases, and the junction held 3 bases outside the gene matches. This CDR3 is built from 16 residues. CDR3 residues: CASSYSLAGGGDTQYF. The CDR3 bases are TGTGCCAGCAGTTACTCGCTAGCGGGGGGGGGAGATACGCAGTATTTT.

V usage is TRBV11-2 and J usage is TRBJ2-2, with 9 nucleotides matching TRBD1. CDR1 is SGHAT, CDR2 FQNNGV, per germline. This CDR3 comprises 16 residues. Unmatched junction bases numbered 5, after V lost 1 base and J lost 5 bases. The CDR3 here is CASSLAGTGRTGELFF. CDR3 nucleotides: TGTGCCAGCAGCTTAGCCGGGACAGGGAGGACCGGGGAGCTGTTTTTT.

V usage is TRBV5-1 and J usage is TRBJ2-5, with 12 bases aligning to TRBD2. J was trimmed by 5 bases and V by 4 bases; bases with no gene match: 3. The CDR3 runs to 14 residues. Germline CDR1 SGHRS, CDR2 YFSETQ. The CDR3 region has the DNA TGCGCCAGCAGCGCAGGACTAGCGGGGGAGACCCAGTACTTC. It codes for CASSAGLAGETQYF.

The sample holds one count of this clone. V is TRBV9 and J is TRBJ1-2; 9 bases are shared with TRBD1. CDR1 is SGDLS and CDR2 is YYNGEE in the germline V gene. The CDR3 is 14 residues long. Trimming at V came to 5 bases and at J to 8 bases, leaving 10 bases not matched to a gene. The CDR3 loop reads CASSPMTGGQGYTF. The CDR3 bases are TGTGCCAGCAGTCCAATGACAGGGGGTCAAGGCTACACCTTC. The whole variable domain, remainder taken from reference TRBV9 and TRBJ1-2, is DSGVTQTPKHLITATGQRVTLRCSPRSGDLSVYWYQQSLDQGLQFLIQYYNGEERAKGNILERFSAQQFPDLHSELNLSSLELGDSALYFCASSPMTGGQGYTFGSGTRLTVV.

The chain employs TRBV7-8 and TRBJ2-5, with D maybe TRBD2 (6 bases). V was pared by 5 bases and J by 5 bases, with 21 bases between. This CDR3 is built from 16 residues. CDR1 is SGHVS and CDR2 is FQNEAQ in the germline V gene. Written as DNA, the CDR3 is TGTGCCAGCAGCCCTACGATCTTCTCCGCGGGGGAGACCCAGTACTTC. Protein sequence: CASSPTIFSAGETQYF. Together with reference TRBV7-8 and TRBJ2-5, the CDR3 gives the full variable domain: GAGVSQSPRYKVAKRGQDVALRCDPISGHVSLFWYQQALGQGPEFLTYFQNEAQLDKSGLPSDRFFAERPEGSVSTLKIQRTQQEDSAVYLCASSPTIFSAGETQYFGPGTRLLVL.

V and J are TRBV30 and TRBJ1-4; possibly TRBD1 for D (6 bases). The CDR3 is 14 residues long. Germline values: CDR1 GTSNPN, CDR2 SVGIG (reference sequence). Trimming took off 3 bases at V and 3 bases at J, with 11 bases between the two ends. CDR3: CAWSLTGSNEKLFF. The CDR3 DNA reads as TGTGCCTGGAGCTTAACAGGGTCTAATGAAAAACTGTTTTTT.

This chain connects TRBV7-9 to TRBJ2-1; D is perhaps TRBD1 or TRBD2 (5 bases each). The CDR3 covers 13 residues. Trimming took 10 bases from V and 6 from J, leaving 16 bases between them. The germline CDR1 and CDR2 sequences are SEHNR and FQNEAQ (reference sequence). The CDR3 protein is CATRGLVVNEQFF. In DNA, the CDR3 is TGTGCCACCCGGGGCCTAGTTGTCAATGAGCAGTTCTTC.

The J gene is TRBJ2-2, the V gene TRBV7-2; no clear D. The ends were cut back, 0 bases at V and 7 bases at J, with 12 bases in the middle. This CDR3 contains 15 residues. CDR1 is SGHTA, CDR2 FQGNSA, per germline. The CDR3 spells CASSLAPQWGGELFF. DNA for the CDR3: TGTGCCAGCAGCTTAGCGCCCCAATGGGGCGGGGAGCTGTTTTTT.

The V and J genes are TRBV18 and TRBJ1-1, with D perhaps matching TRBD1 (6 bases). The CDR3 sequence is 15 residues long. Between the trimmed V and J ends, which lost 2 bases and 1 base, there was a span of 11 bases. Germline CDR1 is KGHSH and CDR2 is LQKENI. CDR3 region: CASSPETGANTEAFF. DNA of the CDR3: TGTGCCAGCTCACCAGAGACAGGAGCGAACACTGAAGCTTTCTTT.